Here is one T cell receptor (beta chain) with its context. Its antigen is still unknown. Base qualities are not provided; no much larger clone lies one nucleotide away. Only healthy Caucasian donors were included. The twin cohort consisted of three pairs of female monozygotic twins, all aged roughly 18 to 30 years. CD4+ and CD8+ T cell populations were isolated with positive isolation kits from Invitrogen. This sample was taken from a study of identical twins (dated by TCRdb to the mid-2010s). Notes on the research overall: To test whether fetal clonotypes persist, the study used deep sequencing on TCR alpha and beta repertoires from monozygotic twins, unrelated adults of various ages, and cord blood. To rule out contamination, replicate twin experiments were performed at different times with different library preparation protocols. The research as a whole found: In beta out-of-frame sequences, excess twin sharing was weaker, because having fewer shared sequences lowered the signal-to-noise ratio. Out-of-frame TCR alpha sequences shared between twins showed an excess of low generation-probability sequences compared with coincidental sharing between unrelated individuals. Abundant cord blood beta clonotypes carried fewer insertions; young adult naive repertoires showed a weaker similar trend, while memory repertoires showed none. Because the same donors could not be followed over many years, the conclusions relied on cross-sectional statistical analysis. Invariant T cells such as MAIT and iNKT could partly confound zero-insertion analyses, though diverse VJ usage argued against this for most clonotypes. Recombination models systematically underestimated out-of-frame TCR alpha sharing in monozygotic twins but agreed with sharing between unrelated individuals.

Cut back by 4 bases and 0 bases, the V and J ends lie 10 bases apart. The germline V gene sets CDR1 to WSHSY and CDR2 to SAAADI. The CDR3 sequence holds 15 residues, the cysteine and phenylalanine included. Of the read, only the CDR3 DNA is kept; its 45 bases are in frame from base 1. Receptor libraries were prepared by 5' RACE. Sequencing instrument: Illumina HiSeq 2000. A universal primer binding site was introduced by template switching, and a unique molecular identifier was present in the final cDNA, enabling accurate counting of TCR cDNA molecules. Specific primers in the conserved constant-segment region were used to synthesize first-strand cDNA for TCR alpha and beta chains. To control for contamination, every cDNA library was double barcoded, receiving both a SMART-Mk sample barcode and Illumina barcodes. TruSeq adapter sequences along with Illumina sample barcodes were introduced in two successive PCR steps. The Illumina HiSeq platform was used with custom primers to sequence TCR alpha and beta cDNA libraries. Turning to the authors' computational methods: MiGEC was used to process raw reads and extract unique molecular identifiers, and MiXCR was used to find CDR3 positions. Recombination models were inferred per individual with the repgenHMM and IGoR tools using an EM algorithm. The analysis of shared clonotypes was done with the tcR package in R, with sharing normalized by the product of cloneset sizes. To study raw recombination without the effects of thymic and clonal selection, out-of-frame nonproductive sequences were analyzed. TCRdb trimmed public reads at Q25 via fastp, called clones via MiXCR and kept in-frame beta chains. A single entry per CDR3 protein holds the most common genes and DNA from its merged rows. For this entry, the V and J calls and clone size follow TCRdb and not the study's own pipeline. The sample data list 400,000 to 500,000 distinct CDR3 sequences, and around 15% of these were observed just once. Together, the top ten hold approximately 0.98% of the sample.

These data also featured in a second study, about yellow fever vaccine responses in identical twins. Per the second study: According to the authors, in identical twins the way T cells responded to vaccination appeared partly convergent and partly personalized. In the study, vaccine-responding T cell clones were precisely tracked in identical twins.

Material: CD4+ T cells sorted from blood. The clonotype was recovered from a woman aged 18-30 years in good health. The sequence is built from TRBV10-2 and TRBJ2-4, with TRBD1 tentatively as D gene (6 bases match). The nucleotide sequence reads as follows: TGCGCCAGCAGTGGCCAGGGGTTAGCCAAAAACATTCAGTACTTC. Protein translation: CASSGQGLAKNIQYF.